These T cell receptor beta chains were read from a single sample in a study of blood T cell repertoires in COVID-19. Assay: immunoSEQ multiplex PCR; the TCRdb copy retains only in-frame clones and omits some. The data show a few hundred thousand clones, with 80% to 90% seen just once and roughly 4% held by the top ten. The material sequenced was PBMCs or T cells enriched from blood (not recorded which). Receptor source: a woman between 25 and 40 years old who had recovered from COVID-19. The CDR3 runs from the conserved cysteine through the conserved F or W. Each record gives: V gene, J gene, CDR3 protein.

>TRBV5-1|TRBJ2-1
CASQHGASGSDEQFF
>TRBV14|TRBJ2-5
CASSHRQGAQARETQYF
>TRBV12-3/TRBV12-4|TRBJ1-5
CASRGTGNQPQHF
>TRBV11-2|TRBJ1-4
CASSTGGWTTNEKLFF
>TRBV7-9|TRBJ1-4
CASSLRGQVNEKLFF
>TRBV27|TRBJ1-2
CASSRDSSYGYTF
>TRBV3-1/TRBV3-2|TRBJ2-1
CASSPLGGTSRHNEQFF
>TRBV5-6|TRBJ1-2
CASSSEGLEVSYTF
>TRBV7-9|TRBJ1-2
CASSLAHEQVANYGYTF
>TRBV25-1|TRBJ2-7
CASSGPYPDRGHPYEQYF
>TRBV6-5|TRBJ2-1
CASSGARDYNEQFF
>TRBV30|TRBJ2-3
CAWSVGAETDTQYF
>TRBV15|TRBJ2-7
CATSNGLAAGNYEQYF
>TRBV30|TRBJ2-2
CAWNSPAENTGELFF
>TRBV6-6|TRBJ1-2
CASTTTGSNYGYTF
>TRBV29-1|TRBJ2-1
CSAAGLAGGGEQFF
>TRBV6-6|TRBJ2-2
CASATVRNTGELFF
>TRBV6-6|TRBJ2-1
CASSYSASGGANEQFF
>TRBV30|TRBJ1-4
CAWRSRNEKLFF
>TRBV28|TRBJ1-5
CASILGDYSNQPQHF
>TRBV6-5|TRBJ2-7
CASSYSWLGHYEQYF
>TRBV7-8|TRBJ2-7
CASSETVEQYF
>TRBV27|TRBJ2-1
CASRRLLTSGGGPGNEQFF
>TRBV5-8|TRBJ1-5
CASTLRQPGGNQPQHF
>TRBV27|TRBJ2-7
CASRTESTIPSSYEQYF
>TRBV27|TRBJ1-6
CASSLDRGGSPLHF
>TRBV9|TRBJ2-1
CASSVGIWEGGNEQFF
>TRBV27|TRBJ2-7
CASSFRSGPYEQYF
>TRBV10-3|TRBJ1-6
CAISVNDRGPSPLHF
>TRBV9|TRBJ1-6
CASSVAPGDFNSPLHF
>TRBV7-6|TRBJ2-1
CASSLKGTSAYSYNEQFF
>TRBV6-1|TRBJ1-2
CASSEGDRWNYGYTF
>TRBV5-1|TRBJ2-3
CASSSGDTDTQYF
>TRBV6-6|TRBJ1-5
CASSYSLTGTNQPQHF
>TRBV5-4|TRBJ2-1
CASSSPTSGTYNEQFF
>TRBV28|TRBJ1-2
CASSLGQNYGYTF
>TRBV7-9|TRBJ1-1
CASSPRGYRGNTEAFF
>TRBV2|TRBJ1-6
CASPGGDNSPLHF
>TRBV28|TRBJ2-2
CASSPKIKPHTGELFF
>TRBV29-1|TRBJ2-7
CSVSGGQFLPYEQYF